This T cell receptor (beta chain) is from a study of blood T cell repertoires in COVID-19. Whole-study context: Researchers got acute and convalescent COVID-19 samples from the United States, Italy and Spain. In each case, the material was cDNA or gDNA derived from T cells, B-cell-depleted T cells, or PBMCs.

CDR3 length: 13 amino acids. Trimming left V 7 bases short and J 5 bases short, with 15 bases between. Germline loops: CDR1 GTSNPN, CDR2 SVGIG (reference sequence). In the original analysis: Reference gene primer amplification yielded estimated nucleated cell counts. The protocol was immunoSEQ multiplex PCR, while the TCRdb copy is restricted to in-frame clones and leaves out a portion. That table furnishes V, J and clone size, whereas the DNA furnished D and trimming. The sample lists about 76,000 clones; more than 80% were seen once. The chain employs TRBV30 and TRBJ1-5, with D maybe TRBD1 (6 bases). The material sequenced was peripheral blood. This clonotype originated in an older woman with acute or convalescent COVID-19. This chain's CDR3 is CASSARGDQPQHF. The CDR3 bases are TGTGCCTCCTCCGCCAGGGGAGATCAGCCCCAGCATTTT.